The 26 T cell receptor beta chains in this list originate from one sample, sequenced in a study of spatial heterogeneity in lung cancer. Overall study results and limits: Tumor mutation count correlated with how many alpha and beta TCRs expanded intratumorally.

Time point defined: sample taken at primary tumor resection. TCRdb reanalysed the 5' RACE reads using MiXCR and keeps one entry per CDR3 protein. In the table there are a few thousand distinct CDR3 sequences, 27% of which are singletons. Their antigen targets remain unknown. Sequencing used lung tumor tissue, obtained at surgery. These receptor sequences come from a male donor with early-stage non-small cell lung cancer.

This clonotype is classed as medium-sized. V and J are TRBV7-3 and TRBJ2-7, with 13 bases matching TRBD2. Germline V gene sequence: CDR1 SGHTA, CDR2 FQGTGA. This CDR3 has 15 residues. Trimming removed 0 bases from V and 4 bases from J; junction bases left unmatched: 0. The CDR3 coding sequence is TGTGCCAGCAGCTTAACGGGACTAGCGGGATACGAGCAGTACTTC. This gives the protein CASSLTGLAGYEQYF.

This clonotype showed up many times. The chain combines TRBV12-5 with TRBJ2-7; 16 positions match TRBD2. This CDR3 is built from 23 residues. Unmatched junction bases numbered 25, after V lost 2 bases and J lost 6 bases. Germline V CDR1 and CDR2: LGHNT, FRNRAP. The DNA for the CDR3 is TGTGCTAGTGGTTTGCCCAAAGCACACAAAACCGGGACTAGCGGGAGGGCCGTCTGCGAGCAGTACTTC. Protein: CASGLPKAHKTGTSGRAVCEQYF. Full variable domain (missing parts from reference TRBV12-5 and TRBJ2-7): DARVTQTPRHKVTEMGQEVTMRCQPILGHNTVFWYRQTMMQGLELLAYFRNRAPLDDSGMPKDRFSAEMPDATLATLKIQPSEPRDSAVYFCASGLPKAHKTGTSGRAVCEQYFGPGTRLTVT.

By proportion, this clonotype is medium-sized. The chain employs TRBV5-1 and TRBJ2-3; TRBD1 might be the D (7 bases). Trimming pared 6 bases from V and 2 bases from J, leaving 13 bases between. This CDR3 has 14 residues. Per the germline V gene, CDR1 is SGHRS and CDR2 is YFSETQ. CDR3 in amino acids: CASKPGGITDTQYF. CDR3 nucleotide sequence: TGCGCCAGCAAGCCAGGGGGGATCACAGATACGCAGTATTTT.

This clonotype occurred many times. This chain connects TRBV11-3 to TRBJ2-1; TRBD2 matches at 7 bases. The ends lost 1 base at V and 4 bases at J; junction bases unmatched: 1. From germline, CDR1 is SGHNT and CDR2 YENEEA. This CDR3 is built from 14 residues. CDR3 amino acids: CASSLVGGYNEQFF. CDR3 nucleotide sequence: TGTGCCAGCAGCTTAGTGGGAGGGTACAATGAGCAGTTCTTC. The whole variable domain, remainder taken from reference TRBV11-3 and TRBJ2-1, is EAGVVQSPRYKIIEKKQPVAFWCNPISGHNTLYWYLQNLGQGPELLIRYENEEAVDDSQLPKDRFSAERLKGVDSTLKIQPAELGDSAVYLCASSLVGGYNEQFFGPGTRLTVL.

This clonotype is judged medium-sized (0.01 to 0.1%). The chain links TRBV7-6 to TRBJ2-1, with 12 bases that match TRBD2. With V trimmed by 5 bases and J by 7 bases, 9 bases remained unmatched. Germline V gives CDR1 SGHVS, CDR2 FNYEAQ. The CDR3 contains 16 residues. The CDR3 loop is CASSALLAGGPNEQFF. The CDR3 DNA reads TGTGCCAGCAGCGCACTGCTAGCGGGAGGGCCTAATGAGCAGTTCTTC.

This CDR3 reads CASSPGLENTGELFF. For the CDR3, the DNA is TGTGCCAGCAGCCCGGGACTGGAGAACACCGGGGAGCTGTTTTTT. This rearrangement joins TRBV3-1 to TRBJ2-2; TRBD2 might be the D (6 bases). V was pared by 4 bases and J by 1 base, with 10 bases between. This CDR3 has 15 amino acids. CDR1 and CDR2 (germline): LGHDT, YNNKEL (reference sequence). Combining the CDR3 with reference TRBV3-1 and TRBJ2-2 gives the whole variable domain DTAVSQTPKYLVTQMGNDKSIKCEQNLGHDTMYWYKQDSKKFLKIMFSYNNKELIINETVPNRFSPKSPDKAHLNLHINSLELGDSAVYFCASSPGLENTGELFFGEGSRLTVL.

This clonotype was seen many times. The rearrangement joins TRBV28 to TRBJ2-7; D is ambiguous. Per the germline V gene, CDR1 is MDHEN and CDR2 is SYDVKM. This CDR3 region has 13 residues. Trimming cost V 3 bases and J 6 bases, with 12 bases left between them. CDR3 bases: TGTGCCAGCAGTTTGTCCCGACTCTCCGAGCAGTACTTC. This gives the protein CASSLSRLSEQYF. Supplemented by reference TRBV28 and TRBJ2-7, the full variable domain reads DVKVTQSSRYLVKRTGEKVFLECVQDMDHENMFWYRQDPGLGLRLIYFSYDVKMKEKGDIPEGYSVSREKKERFSLILESASTNQTSMYLCASSLSRLSEQYFGPGTRLTVT.

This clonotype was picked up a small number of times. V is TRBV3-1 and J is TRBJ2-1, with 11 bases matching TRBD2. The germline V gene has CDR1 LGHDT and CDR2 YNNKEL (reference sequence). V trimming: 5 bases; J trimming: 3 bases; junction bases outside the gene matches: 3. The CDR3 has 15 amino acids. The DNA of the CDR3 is TGTGCCAGCAGCGCGACTAGCGGGAACTACAATGAGCAGTTCTTC. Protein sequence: CASSATSGNYNEQFF.

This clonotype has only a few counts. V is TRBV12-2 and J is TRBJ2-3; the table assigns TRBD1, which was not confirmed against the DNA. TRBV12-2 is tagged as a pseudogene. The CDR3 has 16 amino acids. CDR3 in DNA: TGTGCAAGTCGCTTGAAGGGACGGGGATTCACAGATACGCAGTATTTT. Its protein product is CASRLKGRGFTDTQYF.

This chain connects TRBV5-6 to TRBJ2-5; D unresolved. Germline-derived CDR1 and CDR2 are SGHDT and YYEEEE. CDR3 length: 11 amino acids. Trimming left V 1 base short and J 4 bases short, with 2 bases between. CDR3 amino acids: CASSLLETQYF. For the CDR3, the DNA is TGTGCCAGCAGCTTGTTAGAGACCCAGTACTTC.

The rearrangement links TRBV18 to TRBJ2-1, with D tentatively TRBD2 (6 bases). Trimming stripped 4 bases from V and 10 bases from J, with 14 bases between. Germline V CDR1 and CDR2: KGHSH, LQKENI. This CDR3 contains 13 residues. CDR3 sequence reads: CASSQGLIDEQFF. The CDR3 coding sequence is TGTGCCAGCTCACAGGGACTGATCGACGAGCAGTTCTTC.

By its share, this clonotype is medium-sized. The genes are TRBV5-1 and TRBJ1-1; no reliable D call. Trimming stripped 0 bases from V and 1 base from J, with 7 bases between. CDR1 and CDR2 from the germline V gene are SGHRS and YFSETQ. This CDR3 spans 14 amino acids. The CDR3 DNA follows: TGCGCCAGCAGCTTGGCCGGTACGAACACTGAAGCTTTCTTT. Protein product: CASSLAGTNTEAFF.

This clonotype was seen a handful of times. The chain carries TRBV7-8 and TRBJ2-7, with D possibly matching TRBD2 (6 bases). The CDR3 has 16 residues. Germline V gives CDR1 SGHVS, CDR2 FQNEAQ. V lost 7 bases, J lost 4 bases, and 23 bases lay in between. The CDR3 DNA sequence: TGTGCCAGCACCCTACACGGGGCCGGGAGCCCTTACGAGCAGTACTTC. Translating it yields CASTLHGAGSPYEQYF.

CDR3 coding DNA: TGCAGCGTTGCAAAGGGGGCCACTAATGAAAAACTGTTTTTT. This gives the protein CSVAKGATNEKLFF. The chain is built from TRBV29-1 and TRBJ1-4; TRBD1 matches 7 bases. Trimming took 4 bases from V and 2 from J; bases not matched to a gene: 4. The CDR3 is 14 residues long. CDR1 and CDR2 from the germline V gene are SQVTM and ANQGSEA.

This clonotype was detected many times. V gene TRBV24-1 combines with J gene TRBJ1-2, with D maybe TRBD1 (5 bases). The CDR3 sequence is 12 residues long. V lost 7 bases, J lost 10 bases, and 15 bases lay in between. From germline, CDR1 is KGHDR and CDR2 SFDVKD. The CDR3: CATSRDGGAYTF. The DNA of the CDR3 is TGTGCCACCAGCCGGGACGGAGGAGCCTACACCTTC.

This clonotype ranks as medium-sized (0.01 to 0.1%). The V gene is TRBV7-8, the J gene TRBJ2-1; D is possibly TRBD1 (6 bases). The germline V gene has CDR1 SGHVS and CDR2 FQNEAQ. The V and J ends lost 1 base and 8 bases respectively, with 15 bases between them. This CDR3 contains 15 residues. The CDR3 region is CASSLVGVQGHEQFF. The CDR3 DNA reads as TGTGCCAGCAGCTTAGTAGGGGTACAGGGTCATGAGCAGTTCTTC. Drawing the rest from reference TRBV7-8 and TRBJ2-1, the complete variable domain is GAGVSQSPRYKVAKRGQDVALRCDPISGHVSLFWYQQALGQGPEFLTYFQNEAQLDKSGLPSDRFFAERPEGSVSTLKIQRTQQEDSAVYLCASSLVGVQGHEQFFGPGTRLTVL.

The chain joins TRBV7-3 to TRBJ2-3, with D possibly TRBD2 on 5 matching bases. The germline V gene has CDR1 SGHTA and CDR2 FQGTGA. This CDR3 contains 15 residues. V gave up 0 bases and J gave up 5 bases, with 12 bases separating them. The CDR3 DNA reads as TGTGCCAGCAGCTTAACAGGTCCCGCGGGAGATACGCAGTATTTT. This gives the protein CASSLTGPAGDTQYF. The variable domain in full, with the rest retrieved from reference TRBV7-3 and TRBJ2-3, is GAGVSQTPSNKVTEKGKYVELRCDPISGHTALYWYRQSLGQGPEFLIYFQGTGAADDSGLPNDRFFAVRPEGSVSTLKIQRTERGDSAVYLCASSLTGPAGDTQYFGPGTRLTVL.

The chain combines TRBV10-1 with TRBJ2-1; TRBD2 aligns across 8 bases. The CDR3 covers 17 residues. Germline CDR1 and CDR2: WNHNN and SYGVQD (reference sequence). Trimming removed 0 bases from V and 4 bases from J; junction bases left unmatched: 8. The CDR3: CASSESVLSGIYNEQFF. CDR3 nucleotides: TGCGCCAGCAGTGAGTCGGTGCTTAGCGGGATTTACAATGAGCAGTTCTTC.

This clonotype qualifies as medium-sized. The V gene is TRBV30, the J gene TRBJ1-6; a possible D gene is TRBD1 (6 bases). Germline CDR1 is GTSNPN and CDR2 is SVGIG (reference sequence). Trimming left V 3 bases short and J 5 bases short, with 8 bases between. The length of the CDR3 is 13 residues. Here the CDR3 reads CAWSRDNNSPLHF. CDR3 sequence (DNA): TGTGCCTGGAGCCGGGACAATAATTCACCCCTCCACTTT.

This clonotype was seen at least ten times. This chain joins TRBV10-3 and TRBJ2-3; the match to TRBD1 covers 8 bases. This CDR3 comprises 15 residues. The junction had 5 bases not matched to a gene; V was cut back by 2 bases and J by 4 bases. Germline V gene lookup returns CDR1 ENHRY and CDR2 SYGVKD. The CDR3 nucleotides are TGTGCCATCAGTGAGAAAGCGACAGGGGCAGATACGCAGTATTTT. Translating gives CAISEKATGADTQYF.

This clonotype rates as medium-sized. This CDR3 reads CASSPPGLVTRQYF. CDR3 DNA: TGTGCCAGCAGTCCCCCGGGACTAGTGACGCGGCAGTACTTC. The V call is TRBV27, the J call TRBJ2-7; 8 bases are a match to TRBD2. CDR1 and CDR2 from the germline V gene are MNHEY and SMNVEV (reference sequence). The CDR3 runs 14 residues. Trimming at V came to 5 bases and at J to 9 bases, leaving 12 bases not matched to a gene.

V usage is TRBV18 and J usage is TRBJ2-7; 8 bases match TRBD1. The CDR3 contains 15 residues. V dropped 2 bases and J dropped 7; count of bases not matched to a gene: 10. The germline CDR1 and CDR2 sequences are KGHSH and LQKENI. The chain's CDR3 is CASSPLGLTGDEQYF. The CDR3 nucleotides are TGTGCCAGCTCACCATTGGGGTTGACAGGGGATGAGCAGTACTTC.

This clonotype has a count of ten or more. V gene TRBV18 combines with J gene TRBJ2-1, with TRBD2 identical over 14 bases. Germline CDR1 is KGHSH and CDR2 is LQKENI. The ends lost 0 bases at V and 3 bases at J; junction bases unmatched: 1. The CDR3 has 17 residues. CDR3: CASSPPGTSGSYNEQFF. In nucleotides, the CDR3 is TGTGCCAGCTCACCACCCGGGACTAGCGGGAGCTACAATGAGCAGTTCTTC. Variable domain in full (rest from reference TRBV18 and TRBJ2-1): NAGVMQNPRHLVRRRGQEARLRCSPMKGHSHVYWYRQLPEEGLKFMVYLQKENIIDESGMPKERFSAEFPKEGPSILRIQQVVRGDSAAYFCASSPPGTSGSYNEQFFGPGTRLTVL.

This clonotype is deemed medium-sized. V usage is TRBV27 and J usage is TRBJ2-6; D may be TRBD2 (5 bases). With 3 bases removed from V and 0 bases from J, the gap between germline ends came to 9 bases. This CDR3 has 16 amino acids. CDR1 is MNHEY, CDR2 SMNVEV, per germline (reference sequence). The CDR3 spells CASSFGLTSGANVLTF. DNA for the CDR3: TGTGCCAGCAGTTTTGGACTTACCTCTGGGGCCAACGTCCTGACTTTC.

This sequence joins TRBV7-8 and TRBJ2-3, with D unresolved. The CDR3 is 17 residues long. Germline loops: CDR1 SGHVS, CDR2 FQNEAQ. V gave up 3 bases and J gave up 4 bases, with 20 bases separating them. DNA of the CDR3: TGTGCCAGCAGCTTTGGGGTCGATTCCTCTTCCGCAGATACGCAGTATTTT. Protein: CASSFGVDSSSADTQYF.

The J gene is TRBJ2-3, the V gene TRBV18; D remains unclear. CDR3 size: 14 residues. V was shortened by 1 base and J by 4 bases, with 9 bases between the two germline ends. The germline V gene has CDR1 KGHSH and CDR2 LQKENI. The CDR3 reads CASSPLLEADTQYF. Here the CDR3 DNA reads TGTGCCAGCTCACCACTCCTGGAAGCAGATACGCAGTATTTT.